The rows below give T cell receptor beta chains drawn from one sample of a study of blood T cell repertoires in COVID-19. Profiling relied on immunoSEQ multiplex PCR, and the TCRdb table lists in-frame clones only, not all of them. This sample has fewer than 350,000 clones; around 88% occur once, and the top ten carry around 5.8%. Material: PBMCs or T cells enriched from blood (not recorded which). These receptors were collected from a woman aged 40 to 50 who had recovered from COVID-19. The CDR3 runs from the conserved cysteine through the conserved F or W. D genes are given only for firm matches. Clone size, where shown, is once, few, many, or a class for clones that have expanded.

clone size,V gene,D gene,J gene,CDR3 DNA,CDR3 protein
.,TRBV7-8,TRBD2,TRBJ2-1,TGTGCCAGCAGCTTACTGTCTAGCGGGTCCTACAATGAGCAGTTCTTC,CASSLLSSGSYNEQFF
.,TRBV2,TRBD2,TRBJ2-1,TGTGCCAGCAGTGAGGCGCTAGCGGGAGGGAAGGAGCAGTTCTTC,CASSEALAGGKEQFF
.,TRBV6-5,TRBD1,TRBJ2-7,TGTGCCAGCAGTCCCACCGGGACAGGGATCCACGAGCAGTACTTC,CASSPTGTGIHEQYF
.,TRBV2,.,TRBJ2-3,TGTGCCAGCAGTGAAAGGGTAATGCGGGCAGATACGCAGTATTTT,CASSERVMRADTQYF
.,TRBV28,.,TRBJ2-7,TGTGCCAGCAGTATACAAGCCTACGAGCAGTACTTC,CASSIQAYEQYF
.,TRBV30,.,TRBJ1-3,TGTGCCTGGAGTGTATCAGGGTTAAACACCATATATTTT,CAWSVSGLNTIYF
once,TRBV24-1,TRBD1,TRBJ2-7,TGTGCCACCAGTGCCCCCGGCCCCGGGACAGCCTACGAGCAGTACTTC,CATSAPGPGTAYEQYF
.,TRBV6-5,.,TRBJ1-2,TGTGCCAGCAGTTACGTGCGGACTGGTGGCTACACCTTC,CASSYVRTGGYTF
.,TRBV9,.,TRBJ1-5,TGTGCCAGCAGCGTCAGACAGCTTAATCAGCCCCAGCATTTT,CASSVRQLNQPQHF
.,TRBV28,TRBD1,TRBJ1-6,TGTGCCAGCAGTTACGACAGGGCTGGTTCACCCCTCCACTTT,CASSYDRAGSPLHF
.,TRBV11-3,.,TRBJ2-7,TGTGCCAGCACCCCGGTCCACGAGCAGTACTTC,CASTPVHEQYF
.,TRBV6-5,.,TRBJ2-2,TGTGCCAGCAGCCGGCGACAGATCAACACCGGGGAGCTGTTTTTT,CASSRRQINTGELFF
.,TRBV9,TRBD1,TRBJ1-1,TGTGCCAGCAGCGTCTCCGGGACAGGGAACACTGAAGCTTTCTTT,CASSVSGTGNTEAFF
.,TRBV5-6,TRBD1,TRBJ1-2,TGTGCCAGCACCGCATCCGACAGGGGATACCACTATGGCTACACCTTC,CASTASDRGYHYGYTF
.,TRBV7-4,.,TRBJ1-6,TGTGCCAGCAGCTTAACGTGTACGGGATCACCCCTCCACTTT,CASSLTCTGSPLHF
.,TRBV6-5,TRBD1,TRBJ2-7,TGTGCCAGCAGTTACTCGGGACAGGGGATCTACGAGCAGTACTTC,CASSYSGQGIYEQYF
.,TRBV28,TRBD2,TRBJ2-1,TGTGCCAGCAGTGGCGGGACTAGCGGACCCAATGAGCAGTTCTTC,CASSGGTSGPNEQFF
.,TRBV19,.,TRBJ2-1,TGTGCCAGTACCGGGCTAGCCCGAAACAATGAGCAGTTCTTC,CASTGLARNNEQFF
once,TRBV14,.,TRBJ1-1,TGTGCCAGCAGCCAACTCCCGACAGGAAAGAACACTGAAGCTTTCTTT,CASSQLPTGKNTEAFF
.,TRBV7-6,.,TRBJ1-5,TGTGCCAGCAGCTTAGACCGGGGTCAGCCCCAGCATTTT,CASSLDRGQPQHF
.,TRBV6-2/TRBV6-3,.,TRBJ2-7,TGTGCCAGCAGTCGACCTCGACTAGAGATGAACTACGAGCAGTACTTC,CASSRPRLEMNYEQYF
few,TRBV11-3,.,TRBJ2-2,TGTGCCAGCAGCTTAGGCAGAACAACCGGGGAGCTGTTTTTT,CASSLGRTTGELFF
.,TRBV18,TRBD1,TRBJ1-1,TGTGCCAGCTCACCGGAGGGGACAGCGAACACTGAAGCTTTCTTT,CASSPEGTANTEAFF
.,TRBV30,TRBD1,TRBJ2-7,TGTGCCTGGAGTGTAATAAGTTCGGCGACAGGGTCTTCCTACGAGCAGTACTTC,CAWSVISSATGSSYEQYF
.,TRBV7-3,.,TRBJ2-3,TGTGCCAGCAGCTTAACGAGGCCAGATACGCAGTATTTT,CASSLTRPDTQYF
.,TRBV29-1,TRBD2,TRBJ2-1,TGCAGCGTTTATTGGCGGGAGCAAACGGAGTTCTTC,CSVYWREQTEFF
few,TRBV4-3,.,TRBJ1-3,TGCGCCAGCAGCCGGAAGACTTCTGGAAACACCATATATTTT,CASSRKTSGNTIYF
.,TRBV6-5,.,TRBJ2-7,TGTGCCAGCAGTTACGGGACAAACTACGAGCAGTACTTC,CASSYGTNYEQYF
.,TRBV28,TRBD1,TRBJ1-5,TGTGCCAGCAGTTCCAGGACAGGGGGCAATCAGCCCCAGCATTTT,CASSSRTGGNQPQHF
.,TRBV7-2,.,TRBJ2-7,TGTGCCAGCAGTAGCATGGACGAGCAGTACTTC,CASSSMDEQYF
.,TRBV7-9,TRBD2,TRBJ2-2,TGTGCCAGCAGCCGACGGACTAGCGGGACGAACACCGGGGAGCTGTTTTTT,CASSRRTSGTNTGELFF